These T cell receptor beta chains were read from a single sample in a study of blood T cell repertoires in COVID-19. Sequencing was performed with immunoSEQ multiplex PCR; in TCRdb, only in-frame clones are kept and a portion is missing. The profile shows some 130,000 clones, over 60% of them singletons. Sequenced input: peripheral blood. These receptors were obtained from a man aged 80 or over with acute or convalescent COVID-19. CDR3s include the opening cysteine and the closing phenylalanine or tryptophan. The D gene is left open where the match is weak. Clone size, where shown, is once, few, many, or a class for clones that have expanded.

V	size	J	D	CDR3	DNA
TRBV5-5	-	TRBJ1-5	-	CASSPGVGNQPQHF	TGTGCCAGCAGTCCCGGGGTCGGCAATCAGCCCCAGCATTTT
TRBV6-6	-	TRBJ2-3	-	CASSYYPYSTDTQYF	TGTGCCAGCAGTTACTACCCCTATAGCACAGATACGCAGTATTTT
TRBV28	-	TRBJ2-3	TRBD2	CASSPGLAGGPRDTQYF	TGTGCCAGCAGTCCCGGACTAGCGGGGGGGCCCAGAGATACGCAGTATTTT
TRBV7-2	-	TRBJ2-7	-	CASRGGGDGHEQYF	TGTGCCAGCAGAGGGGGAGGGGACGGGCACGAGCAGTACTTC
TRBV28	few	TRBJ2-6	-	CASAESSGANVLTF	TGTGCCAGCGCCGAGAGCTCTGGGGCCAACGTCCTGACTTTC
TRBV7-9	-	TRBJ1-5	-	CALGKDNQPQHF	TGTGCCTTAGGGAAGGACAACCAGCCCCAGCATTTT
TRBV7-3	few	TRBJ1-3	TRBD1	CASSLTWTGSGNTIYF	TGTGCCAGCAGCTTAACCTGGACAGGCTCTGGAAACACCATATATTTT
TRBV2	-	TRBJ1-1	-	CASTGAGETEAFF	TGTGCCAGCACCGGGGCGGGGGAGACTGAAGCTTTCTTT
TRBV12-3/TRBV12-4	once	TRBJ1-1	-	CASRRNTEAFF	TGTGCCAGCAGGCGAAACACTGAAGCTTTCTTT
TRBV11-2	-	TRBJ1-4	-	CASSSTGGGVPKLFF	TGTGCCAGCAGCTCCACGGGGGGTGGAGTTCCTAAACTGTTTTTT
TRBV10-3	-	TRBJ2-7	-	CAIRTGLDGGPYEQYF	TGTGCCATCAGGACGGGATTGGACGGAGGCCCCTACGAGCAGTACTTC
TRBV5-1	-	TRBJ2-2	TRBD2	CASSIPSGGADTGELFF	TGCGCCAGCAGCATCCCTAGCGGGGGGGCGGACACCGGGGAGCTGTTTTTT
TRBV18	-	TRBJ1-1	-	CASAPDRRGLMNTEAFF	TGTGCCAGCGCCCCAGACCGCAGGGGATTGATGAACACTGAAGCTTTCTTT
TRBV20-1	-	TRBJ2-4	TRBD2	CSASVLAGVSLAKNIQYF	TGCAGTGCTAGTGTACTAGCGGGGGTGTCACTAGCCAAAAACATTCAGTACTTC
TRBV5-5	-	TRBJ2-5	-	CASSFGGGSETQYF	TGTGCCAGCAGCTTCGGGGGAGGCTCGGAGACCCAGTACTTC
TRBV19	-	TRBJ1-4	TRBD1	CASSGRDRDEKLFF	TGTGCCAGTAGTGGAAGGGACAGGGATGAAAAACTGTTTTTT
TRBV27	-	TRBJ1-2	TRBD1	CASSLTGGGLYGYTF	TGTGCCAGCAGTCTGACAGGGGGGGGGTTGTATGGCTACACCTTC
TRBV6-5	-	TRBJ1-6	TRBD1	CASSLRQGNSPLHF	TGTGCCAGCAGCCTTAGACAGGGGAATTCACCCCTCCACTTT
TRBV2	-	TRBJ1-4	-	CASSRTLWGTNEKLFF	TGTGCCAGCAGTAGGACCCTCTGGGGCACTAATGAAAAACTGTTTTTT
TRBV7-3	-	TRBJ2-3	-	CASSLQNRVDTDTQYF	TGTGCCAGCAGCCTCCAAAACAGGGTAGATACAGATACGCAGTATTTT
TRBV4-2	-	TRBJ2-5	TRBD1	CASSPRAGGSGETQYF	TGTGCCAGCAGCCCCCGAGCAGGGGGTTCCGGGGAGACCCAGTACTTC
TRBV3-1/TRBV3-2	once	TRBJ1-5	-	CASSQSGMMNQPQHF	TGTGCCAGCAGCCAATCCGGGATGATGAATCAGCCCCAGCATTTT
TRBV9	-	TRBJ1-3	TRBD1	CASSVVPGTGGNTIYF	TGTGCCAGCAGCGTAGTCCCGGGGACAGGTGGAAACACCATATATTTT
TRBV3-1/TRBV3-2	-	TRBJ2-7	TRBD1	CASSHPGQGRYYEQYF	TGTGCCAGCAGCCACCCCGGACAGGGTAGGTACTACGAGCAGTACTTC
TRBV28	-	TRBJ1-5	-	CASSLSLGASQPQHF	TGTGCCAGCAGTTTAAGTTTGGGGGCTAGCCAGCCCCAGCATTTT
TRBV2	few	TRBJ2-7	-	CASSEAAATEQYF	TGTGCCAGCAGTGAAGCTGCGGCTACCGAGCAGTACTTC
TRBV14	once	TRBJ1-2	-	CASSGSRGGYGYTF	TGTGCCAGCAGCGGAAGCAGGGGTGGCTATGGCTACACCTTC
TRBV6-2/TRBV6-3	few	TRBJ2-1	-	CASSPNRLGLRQGNEQFF	TGTGCCAGCAGCCCCAACCGACTAGGATTGAGGCAAGGTAATGAGCAGTTCTTC
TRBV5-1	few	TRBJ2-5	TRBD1	CASSPRQGLAQYF	TGCGCCAGCAGCCCACGACAGGGGTTGGCCCAGTACTTC
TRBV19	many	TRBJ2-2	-	CASSPRPGSGELFF	TGTGCCAGTAGTCCCCGTCCCGGTTCCGGGGAGCTGTTTTTT
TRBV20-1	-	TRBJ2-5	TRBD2	CSASVGTSGDQETQYF	TGCAGTGCTAGTGTCGGGACTAGCGGGGACCAAGAGACCCAGTACTTC
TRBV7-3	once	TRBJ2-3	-	CASSVGGTDTQYF	TGTGCCAGCAGCGTGGGCGGCACAGATACGCAGTATTTT
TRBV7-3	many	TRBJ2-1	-	CASSLNYQAHEQFF	TGTGCCAGCAGCTTGAATTATCAGGCCCATGAGCAGTTCTTC
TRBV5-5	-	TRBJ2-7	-	CASSLGGHYEQYF	TGTGCCAGCAGCTTGGGGGGACACTACGAGCAGTACTTC
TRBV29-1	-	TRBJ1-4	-	CSATGQNNEKLFF	TGCAGCGCCACAGGACAGAATAATGAAAAACTGTTTTTT
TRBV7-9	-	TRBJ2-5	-	CASSSVSGSKDPQYF	TGTGCCAGCAGCTCGGTTTCGGGGAGTAAGGACCCCCAGTACTTC
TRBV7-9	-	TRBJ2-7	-	CASSFKAGISYEQYF	TGTGCCAGCAGCTTCAAGGCAGGCATATCCTACGAGCAGTACTTC
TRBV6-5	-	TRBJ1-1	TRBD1	CASKKRGLATTEAFF	TGTGCCAGCAAAAAAAGGGGGCTAGCGACCACTGAAGCTTTCTTT
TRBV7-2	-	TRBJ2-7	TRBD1	CASSSTGTGGFEQYF	TGTGCCAGCAGCTCAACCGGGACAGGGGGCTTCGAGCAGTACTTC
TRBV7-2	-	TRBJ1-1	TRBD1	CASSLAGGYISEAFF	TGTGCCAGCAGCTTAGCAGGGGGCTATATATCTGAAGCTTTCTTT
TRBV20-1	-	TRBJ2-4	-	CSARADYRYF	TGCAGTGCTAGGGCAGATTACAGGTACTTC
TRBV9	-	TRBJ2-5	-	CASSRFGGTQYF	TGTGCCAGCAGCCGGTTCGGGGGGACCCAGTACTTC
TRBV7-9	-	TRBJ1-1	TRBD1	CASSLIRGQGEAFF	TGTGCCAGCAGCTTAATACGGGGACAGGGGGAAGCTTTCTTT
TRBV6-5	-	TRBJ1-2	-	CASSWGDGYTF	TGTGCCAGCAGTTGGGGGGATGGCTACACCTTC
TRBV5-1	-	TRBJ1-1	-	CASSSTVNTEAFF	TGCGCCAGCAGCTCGACAGTGAACACTGAAGCTTTCTTT
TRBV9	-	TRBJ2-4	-	CASSVNPGQDGIAKNIQYF	TGTGCCAGCAGCGTAAACCCGGGACAAGATGGAATAGCCAAAAACATTCAGTACTTC
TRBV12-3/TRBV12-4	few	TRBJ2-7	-	CASSSGGPYEQYF	TGTGCCAGCAGTTCCGGGGGTCCCTACGAGCAGTACTTC
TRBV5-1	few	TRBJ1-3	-	CASCEGSSGNTIYF	TGCGCCAGCTGCGAGGGAAGCTCTGGAAACACCATATATTTT
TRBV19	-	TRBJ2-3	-	CASSTGGSVTDTQYF	TGTGCCAGTAGTACTGGGGGGAGTGTGACAGATACGCAGTATTTT
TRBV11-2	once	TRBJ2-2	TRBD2	CASSSPPGLAGMNTGELFF	TGTGCCAGCAGCTCACCCCCGGGACTAGCGGGGATGAACACCGGGGAGCTGTTTTTT
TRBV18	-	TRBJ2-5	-	CASSPIGHQETQYF	TGTGCCAGCTCACCAATTGGGCACCAAGAGACCCAGTACTTC
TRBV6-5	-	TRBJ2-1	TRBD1	CASSYSGTGENEQFF	TGTGCCAGCAGTTACTCCGGGACAGGGGAGAATGAGCAGTTCTTC
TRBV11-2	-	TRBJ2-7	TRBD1	CASRSSDRLSEQYF	TGTGCCAGCAGATCTTCGGACAGGCTAAGCGAGCAGTACTTC
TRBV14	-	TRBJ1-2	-	CASSHRLDYGYTF	TGTGCCAGCAGCCATCGGTTGGACTATGGCTACACCTTC
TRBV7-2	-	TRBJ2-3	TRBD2	CASSFGLAGGSDTQYF	TGTGCCAGCAGCTTCGGACTAGCGGGGGGATCAGATACGCAGTATTTT
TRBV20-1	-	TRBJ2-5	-	CSASGSRGAETQYF	TGCAGTGCTAGTGGGTCCAGGGGCGCGGAGACCCAGTACTTC
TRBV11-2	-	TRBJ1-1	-	CASSLRLQGVTEAFF	TGTGCCAGCAGCCTCAGACTACAGGGCGTTACTGAAGCTTTCTTT
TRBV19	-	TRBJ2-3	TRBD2	CASSTPRGGTDTQYF	TGTGCCAGTAGTACGCCGCGGGGGGGCACAGATACGCAGTATTTT
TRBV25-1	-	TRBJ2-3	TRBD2	CASGASGGRSDTQYF	TGTGCCAGCGGGGCAAGCGGGGGGCGGTCAGATACGCAGTATTTT
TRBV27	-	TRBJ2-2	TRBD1	CASSFFTGGTGELFF	TGTGCCAGCAGTTTCTTTACAGGGGGAACCGGGGAGCTGTTTTTT